The sequence of this T cell receptor (beta chain) was determined in a study of follicular helper T cells after annual influenza vaccination (dated by TCRdb to about 2017). Concerning the study at large: Blood was drawn on days 0, 7 and 28 after each seasonal influenza vaccination. To study recall of cTfh clones, some subjects were followed across successive annual vaccinations spanning the 2013-2014, 2014-2015 and 2015-2016 seasons. Samples from 2013-2014 were cryopreserved, whereas samples from about 2015 were processed immediately after collection. One week after vaccination, a second recruited cohort of 12 to 13 subjects (Table S1) displayed a similar ICOS+CD38+ cTfh response. Multi-year samples were obtained from about 6 subjects, with two vaccination seasons covered for four subjects and three seasons covered for two subjects.

The investigation overall reported the following: Rare clonotypes could not be sampled because productive TCRB sequences were recovered from only roughly 8.5-22% of the analyzed cells. ICOS+CD38+ cTfh clonality correlated with the frequency of that population, and its change correlated with the change in circulating plasmablast frequency. When influenza clone enrichment was assessed, the possibility that the much larger non-cTfh compartments were undersampled could not be excluded. Day 7 ICOS+CD38+ clones were most often found later in ICOS-CD38- cTfh, suggesting that subset may serve as a memory reservoir. With successive annual vaccinations, a recurrent oligoclonal ICOS+CD38+ cTfh response was recalled, and this response contained tetramer and AIM influenza-specific clonotypes.

Library construction relied on the immunoSEQ multiplex PCR assay. Adaptive Biotechnologies carried out TCRB amplification, library preparation, sequencing and preliminary bioinformatics at Survey level resolution. The study's processing was this. Clonality was computed in R as 1 minus normalized Shannon entropy; the Gini index was calculated with the R package ineq. Overlap score was defined as the summed counts of shared sequences divided by the total counts of all sequences in both compared samples. Fisher's exact test, with an assumed theoretical repertoire of 10^7 TCRB sequences, was used to assess the significance of shared clonotypes. TCRdb took over this immuneACCESS table, retaining in-frame rearrangements with V and J assigned. Such tables are incomplete; in checked studies, under half of the missing clones stem from an unresolved V gene, and the remainder is unexplained. That table supplies the V and J calls and clone size; D and trimming were determined from the DNA. In this sample the table shows 7,000 or so clones, roughly 82% of which occur a single time. Roughly 1.5% of the sample belongs to the ten largest clones.

Per the germline V gene, MDHEN is the CDR1 and SYDVKM is the CDR2. V is cut back by 8 bases and J by 15 bases, with 15 bases in the junction unmatched. The CDR3 has 14 amino acids, counting the end cysteine and phenylalanine. The sequence is cut down to CDR3 DNA, 42 bases in frame from base 1. The sample's time point label, decoded: 2015-2016 season, 7 days after influenza vaccination. Adults received seasonal inactivated influenza vaccine (Fluvarix), and TCRB sequencing tracked sorted blood CD4 subsets before and after vaccination. To be eligible, subjects had to live in the community and must not have received influenza vaccine in the previous 6 months. Reasons for exclusion included contraindications to influenza vaccine, substance abuse, HIV/AIDS, active malignancy, immunomodulatory medication, and active illness such as respiratory infection. Per time point, between roughly 40 and 100 mL of blood was sampled. PBMC were isolated using Ficoll-Paque PLUS or SepMate separation. As a non-Tfh comparison subset, CXCR5- memory CD4 T cells were sorted. Cell subsets were sorted from PBMC on a BD FACS Aria before DNA extraction.

Of note for this clone: Its antigen is not yet known. Base qualities were left out, and no much larger clone turns up one base away.

The rearrangement combines TRBV28 with TRBJ2-1; 11 of the junction bases match TRBD2. Material: CXCR5- memory CD4+ T cells sorted from blood, obtained 7 days after influenza vaccination. The sample's cell subset or site, from its label and the paper: CXCR5- memory CD4 T cells. This clonotype originated in an adult who received the influenza vaccine. The DNA reads as follows: TGTGCCAGCGGGCGGGGGGGCCTAGCGGGAGGTCTGTTCTTC. Its coded protein is CASGRGGLAGGLFF.